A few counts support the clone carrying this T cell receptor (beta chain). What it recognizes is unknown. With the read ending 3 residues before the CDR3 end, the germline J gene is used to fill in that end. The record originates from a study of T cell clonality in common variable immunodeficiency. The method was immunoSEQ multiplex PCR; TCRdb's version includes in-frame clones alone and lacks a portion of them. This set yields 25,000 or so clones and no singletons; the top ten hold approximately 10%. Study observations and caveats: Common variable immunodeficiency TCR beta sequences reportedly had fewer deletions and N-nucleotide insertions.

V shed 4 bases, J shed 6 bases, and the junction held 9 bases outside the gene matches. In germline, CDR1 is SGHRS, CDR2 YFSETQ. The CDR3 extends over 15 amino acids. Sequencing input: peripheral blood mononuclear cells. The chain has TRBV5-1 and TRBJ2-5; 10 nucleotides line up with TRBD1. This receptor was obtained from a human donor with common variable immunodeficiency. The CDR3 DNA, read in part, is TGCGCCAGCAGCCTATCTTGGGACAGGGGCCAGACC. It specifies CASSLSWDRGQT. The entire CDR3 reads CASSLSWDRGQTQYF.